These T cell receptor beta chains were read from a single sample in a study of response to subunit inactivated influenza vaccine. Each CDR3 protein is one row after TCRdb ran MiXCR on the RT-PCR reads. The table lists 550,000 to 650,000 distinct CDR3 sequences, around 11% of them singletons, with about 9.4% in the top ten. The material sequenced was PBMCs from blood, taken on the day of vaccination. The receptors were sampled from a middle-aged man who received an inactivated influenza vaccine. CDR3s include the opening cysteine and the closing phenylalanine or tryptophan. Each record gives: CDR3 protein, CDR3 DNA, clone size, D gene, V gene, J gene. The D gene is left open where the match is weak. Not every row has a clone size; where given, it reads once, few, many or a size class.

CASSQGPVTEAFF	TGCGCCAGCAGCCAAGGTCCAGTTACTGAAGCTTTCTTT	few	.	TRBV4-3	TRBJ1-1
CASSLHRIRVSYNEQFF	TGTGCCAGCAGCTTACACCGGATCAGGGTCTCCTACAATGAGCAGTTCTTC	.	.	TRBV7-8	TRBJ2-1
CAIGGRNNEKLFF	TGTGCCATCGGGGGACGGAATAATGAAAAACTGTTTTTT	few	.	TRBV10-3	TRBJ1-4
CASSTGTGPDTQYF	TGTGCCAGTAGTACCGGGACAGGGCCAGATACGCAGTATTTT	.	TRBD1	TRBV19	TRBJ2-3
CASSRSGAAGELFF	TGTGCCAGCAGCCGCTCGGGGGCAGCCGGGGAGCTGTTTTTT	few	.	TRBV28	TRBJ2-2
CASKIAGGHGELFF	TGTGCCAGCAAAATAGCGGGGGGACACGGGGAGCTGTTTTTT	few	TRBD2	TRBV12-3/TRBV12-4	TRBJ2-2
CASSLTVLNTEAFF	TGTGCCAGCAGCTTGACGGTATTGAACACTGAAGCTTTCTTT	many	.	TRBV7-9	TRBJ1-1
CASSFTGVSPTDTQYF	TGCGCCAGCAGCTTTACGGGGGTTAGTCCCACAGATACGCAGTATTTT	few	.	TRBV5-1	TRBJ2-3
CASLRLGLTDTQYF	TGTGCCAGCCTGCGGCTAGGGTTAACAGATACGCAGTATTTT	few	.	TRBV28	TRBJ2-3
CASNRGTNQPQHF	TGTGCCAGCAACCGGGGCACCAATCAGCCCCAGCATTTT	many	.	TRBV6-2/TRBV6-3	TRBJ1-5
CSASQGFHEQYF	TGCAGTGCTAGTCAGGGATTCCACGAGCAGTACTTC	.	.	TRBV20-1	TRBJ2-7
CASSLRGGMNTEAFF	TGTGCCAGCAGTTTAAGGGGGGGCATGAACACTGAAGCTTTCTTT	many	.	TRBV12-3/TRBV12-4	TRBJ1-1
CASSQSWQGAFSTNEKLFF	TGTGCCAGCAGCCAATCGTGGCAGGGGGCATTTTCAACTAATGAAAAACTGTTTTTT	few	TRBD1	TRBV14	TRBJ1-4
CAISVDLAGPNNEQFF	TGTGCCATCAGTGTAGATCTAGCGGGACCCAACAATGAGCAGTTCTTC	.	TRBD2	TRBV10-3	TRBJ2-1
CSARDDRAYEQFF	TGCAGTGCTAGAGATGACAGGGCCTATGAGCAGTTCTTC	many	TRBD1	TRBV20-1	TRBJ2-1
CASQTSGSSYEQYF	TGTGCCAGCCAGACTAGCGGGAGTTCCTACGAGCAGTACTTC	.	TRBD2	TRBV27	TRBJ2-7
CASSVVGLPRDIQYF	TGTGCCAGCAGCGTAGTTGGCCTCCCTCGGGACATTCAGTACTTC	.	.	TRBV9	TRBJ2-4
CSAKQGQETQYF	TGCAGTGCGAAACAGGGACAAGAGACCCAGTACTTC	many	.	TRBV20-1	TRBJ2-5
CSVEDDRLETQYF	TGCAGCGTTGAAGATGATAGGTTGGAGACCCAGTACTTC	few	.	TRBV29-1	TRBJ2-5
CASNDRGNTIYF	TGTGCCAGCAATGACAGGGGCAACACCATATATTTT	few	TRBD1	TRBV12-3/TRBV12-4	TRBJ1-3
CASNDQGSGTEAFF	TGTGCCAGCAACGACCAGGGGTCAGGAACTGAAGCTTTCTTT	.	.	TRBV3-1	TRBJ1-1
CASSWGLLADNTGELFF	TGCGCCAGCAGCTGGGGCTTGCTAGCGGATAACACCGGGGAGCTGTTTTTT	.	TRBD2	TRBV5-1	TRBJ2-2
CASSDARYQETQYF	TGTGCCAGCAGCGACGCTAGGTACCAAGAGACCCAGTACTTC	few	.	TRBV7-9	TRBJ2-5
CASSEALNRGRGVEQFF	TGTGCCAGCAGTGAAGCGCTAAACAGGGGGCGAGGTGTTGAGCAGTTCTTC	.	TRBD1	TRBV2	TRBJ2-1
CASRRHPRDSPLHF	TGCGCCAGCAGAAGACACCCAAGGGACTCACCCCTCCACTTT	few	.	TRBV10-1	TRBJ1-6
CASLAGLDNEQFF	TGTGCCAGTCTAGCGGGATTAGACAATGAGCAGTTCTTC	.	TRBD2	TRBV6-2/TRBV6-3	TRBJ2-1
CASSLESGNTEAFF	TGCGCCAGCAGCTTGGAATCAGGGAACACTGAAGCTTTCTTT	.	.	TRBV5-1	TRBJ1-1
CASSVSGGGTGELFF	TGTGCCAGCAGCGTATCCGGGGGAGGGACCGGGGAGCTGTTTTTT	few	TRBD2	TRBV3-1	TRBJ2-2
CASSDGTSGQETQYF	TGTGCCAGCAGCGATGGGACTAGCGGACAAGAGACCCAGTACTTC	few	TRBD2	TRBV7-8	TRBJ2-5
CASRALDRPNTEAFF	TGTGCCAGCAGAGCATTAGACAGACCGAACACTGAAGCTTTCTTT	.	.	TRBV6-1	TRBJ1-1
CASSPDRQGYSPLHF	TGTGCCAGCTCACCGGATCGGCAGGGGTATTCACCCCTCCACTTT	few	.	TRBV18	TRBJ1-6
CASSSLPRPFSTDTQYF	TGTGCCAGCAGTTCCCTCCCACGGCCTTTTAGCACAGATACGCAGTATTTT	many	.	TRBV6-5	TRBJ2-3
CATSDGGQGTDTQYF	TGTGCCACCAGTGATGGAGGACAGGGGACAGATACGCAGTATTTT	few	TRBD1	TRBV24-1	TRBJ2-3
CFIRAGKYEQYF	TGTTTCATCAGGGCAGGGAAATACGAGCAGTACTTC	.	.	TRBV6-1	TRBJ2-7
CASRTGTGGLDTQYF	TGCGCCAGCAGGACCGGGACAGGGGGCTTAGATACGCAGTATTTT	many	TRBD1	TRBV10-2	TRBJ2-3
CASRQEFVYTF	TGTGCCAGCAGGCAAGAATTCGTCTACACCTTC	.	.	TRBV12-3/TRBV12-4	TRBJ1-2
CSSSLEGQEQYF	TGTTCCAGCAGCTTAGAGGGACAGGAGCAGTACTTC	.	TRBD1	TRBV7-9	TRBJ2-7
CASSQGTGSPLHF	TGTGCCAGCAGCCAAGGAACGGGTTCACCCCTCCACTTT	many	.	TRBV3-1	TRBJ1-6
CSARVGQAKGNLFF	TGCAGTGCTAGAGTGGGACAGGCTAAAGGTAATTTGTTCTTC	few	TRBD1	TRBV20-1	TRBJ2-1
CASSLDYTGELFF	TGTGCCAGCAGTTTAGACTACACCGGGGAGCTGTTTTTT	few	.	TRBV12-3/TRBV12-4	TRBJ2-2
CAVNEGDYEQYF	TGTGCCGTAAACGAGGGAGACTACGAGCAGTACTTC	.	.	TRBV28	TRBJ2-7
CSVPEQFTDTQYF	TGCAGCGTTCCAGAACAATTCACAGATACGCAGTATTTT	.	.	TRBV29-1	TRBJ2-3
CASSLFVSSYNEQFF	TGTGCCAGCAGCTTATTTGTCAGCTCCTACAATGAGCAGTTCTTC	.	.	TRBV7-2	TRBJ2-1
CASSPVGLGSPLHF	TGTGCCAGCAGCCCCGTAGGCTTAGGTTCACCCCTCCACTTT	few	.	TRBV14	TRBJ1-6
CSARGGTLNQPQHF	TGCAGTGCTAGGGGGGGAACCCTCAATCAGCCCCAGCATTTT	.	.	TRBV20-1	TRBJ1-5
CSARDGTSPRQFF	TGCAGTGCTAGAGATGGGACTAGCCCTCGGCAGTTCTTC	few	TRBD2	TRBV20-1	TRBJ2-1
CASSEAQGPQPQHF	TGTGCCAGCAGTGAAGCACAGGGGCCCCAGCCCCAGCATTTT	many	TRBD1	TRBV2	TRBJ1-5
CASSQGKGPDTQYF	TGCGCCAGCAGCCAAGGCAAAGGCCCAGATACGCAGTATTTT	many	.	TRBV4-3	TRBJ2-3
CASSTQSSTDTQYF	TGCGCCAGCAGTACCCAGAGTAGCACAGATACGCAGTATTTT	many	.	TRBV5-1	TRBJ2-3
CASSVEWGTGELFF	TGTGCCAGCAGCGTAGAGTGGGGAACCGGGGAGCTGTTTTTT	few	.	TRBV9	TRBJ2-2
CASSIGTGGTEQFF	TGTGCCAGTAGTATCGGGACAGGGGGAACTGAGCAGTTCTTC	once	TRBD1	TRBV19	TRBJ2-1
CSARDMGTGTYNEQFF	TGCAGTGCTAGAGATATGGGCACCGGGACCTACAATGAGCAGTTCTTC	.	.	TRBV20-1	TRBJ2-1
CASSLVVVTGANEQFF	TGTGCCAGCAGCTTAGTAGTGGTTACAGGGGCCAATGAGCAGTTCTTC	.	TRBD1	TRBV7-9	TRBJ2-1
CASSLGPNEKLFF	TGTGCCAGCAGCTTAGGCCCTAATGAAAAACTGTTTTTT	many	.	TRBV7-6	TRBJ1-4
CASSLTLSTDTQYF	TGCGCCAGCAGCTTGACACTTAGCACAGATACGCAGTATTTT	.	.	TRBV5-1	TRBJ2-3
CASRPGTSTDVYNEQFF	TGTGCCAGCAGACCCGGGACTAGCACTGACGTCTACAATGAGCAGTTCTTC	.	TRBD2	TRBV11-2	TRBJ2-1
CASSLLSGTYEQYF	TGCGCCAGCAGCCTGCTCTCCGGGACCTACGAGCAGTACTTC	.	.	TRBV5-1	TRBJ2-7
CARSQSHPTGVRRIDQPQHF	TGTGCCAGAAGCCAGTCCCACCCGACAGGGGTCCGACGAATAGATCAGCCCCAGCATTTT	.	TRBD1	TRBV14	TRBJ1-5
CASSGRDISYEQYF	TGTGCCAGCAGTGGTAGGGACATCTCGTACGAGCAGTACTTC	.	.	TRBV2	TRBJ2-7